Shown below are 12 T cell receptor beta chains from a single sample sequenced in a study of T cell responses to AZD1222 COVID-19 vaccine. TCRdb's table, derived via immunoSEQ multiplex PCR, lists solely in-frame clones and lacks some. The profile shows 150,000 to 200,000 clones, around 93% of them singletons. The sample in question was peripheral blood, obtained on day 0 of AZD1222 vaccination. Every receptor here comes from an adult in good health.

The V and J genes are TRBV21-1 and TRBJ1-3; the table calls TRBD1, which could not be checked here. TRBV21-1 represents a pseudogene. The CDR3 extends over 21 amino acids. The CDR3 region is CASSSSCSGQGACDGGNTIYF. CDR3 nucleotides: TGTGCCAGCAGCAGCAGTTGCTCTGGACAGGGGGCGTGTGACGGTGGAAACACCATATATTTT.

This chain uses TRBV28 with TRBJ1-5, with 9 positions matching TRBD1. The CDR3 covers 15 residues. V was clipped by 0 bases and J by 11 bases; unmatched bases: 8. Germline loops: CDR1 MDHEN, CDR2 SYDVKM. The CDR3 loop reads CASSLWGTGQSAQHF. CDR3 in DNA: TGTGCCAGCAGTTTATGGGGGACAGGGCAATCAGCCCAGCATTTT.

The chain employs TRBV15 and TRBJ2-2; TRBD1 might be the D (5 bases). This CDR3 region has 15 residues. The germline V gene has CDR1 LNHNV and CDR2 YYDKDF (reference sequence). V was shortened by 6 bases and J by 4 bases, with 15 bases between the two germline ends. The CDR3 nucleotides are TGTGCCACCAGGGCCCCAGGGATTATCACCGGGGAGCTGTTTTTT. Its translation is CATRAPGIITGELFF.

The chain carries TRBV6-6 and TRBJ1-6, with 9 bases that match TRBD1. Per the germline V gene, CDR1 is MNHNY and CDR2 is SVGAGI (reference sequence). The V segment lost 6 bases and the J segment 7 bases; nucleotides outside the gene matches: 7. CDR3 length equals 15 residues. The CDR3 sequence: CASRGSGQGNSPLHF. CDR3 in DNA: TGTGCCAGCAGGGGCAGCGGACAGGGGAATTCACCCCTCCACTTT.

J is TRBJ2-7 and V is TRBV4-2, with D unresolved. The germline V gene encodes CDR1 LGHNA and CDR2 YNFKEQ. The length of the CDR3 is 14 residues. V was trimmed by 1 base and J by 2 bases, leaving 9 bases between them. The CDR3 sequence is CASSQAPPTYEQYF. CDR3 in DNA: TGTGCCAGCAGCCAAGCCCCTCCTACCTACGAGCAGTACTTC.

V gene TRBV27 combines with J gene TRBJ2-3; 9 bases are a match to TRBD2. Germline-derived CDR1 and CDR2 are MNHEY and SMNVEV (reference sequence). J gave up 5 bases and V 5 bases, and 5 bases lay outside the gene matches. CDR3 length: 14 amino acids. The DNA of the CDR3 is TGTGCCAGCAGTGATAGCGGGAGAGAAGATACGCAGTATTTT. It specifies CASSDSGREDTQYF.

The rearrangement joins TRBV19 to TRBJ1-5; D ambiguous. This CDR3 region has 15 residues. Trimming took 7 bases from V and 2 from J, leaving 15 bases between them. Germline loops: CDR1 LNHDA, CDR2 SQIVND (reference sequence). The CDR3 DNA reads TGTGCCAGTATGGCTTTGCTTGGAGGCAATCAGCCCCAGCATTTT. As protein: CASMALLGGNQPQHF.

V is TRBV3-1 (or the pseudogene TRBV3-2) and J is TRBJ2-3, with D possibly matching TRBD2 (5 bases). The ends were cut back, 3 bases at V and 5 bases at J, with 12 bases in the middle. This CDR3 spans 14 amino acids. From germline, CDR1 is LGHDT and CDR2 YNNKEL (reference sequence). CDR3 in amino acids: CASSQPKRGDTQYF. CDR3 DNA: TGTGCCAGCAGCCAGCCAAAACGGGGAGATACGCAGTATTTT.

V and J are TRBV10-3 and TRBJ1-2, with 8 nucleotides matching TRBD1. Germline lookup yields CDR1 ENHRY and CDR2 SYGVKD. J was trimmed by 5 bases and V by 0 bases; bases with no gene match: 11. The CDR3 runs to 17 residues. The CDR3 nucleotides are TGTGCCATCAGTGAGTCTCCGGGACAGGCTTTATCTTATGGCTACACCTTC. This translates into CAISESPGQALSYGYTF.

The rearrangement joins TRBV7-9 to TRBJ2-2, with D perhaps being TRBD1 or TRBD2 (5 bases each). Germline V gene lookup returns CDR1 SEHNR and CDR2 FQNEAQ (reference sequence). The ends were cut back, 5 bases at V and 1 base at J, with 11 bases in the middle. The CDR3 loop spans 15 amino acids. The CDR3 sequence: CASSPRDQNTGELFF. The CDR3 DNA reads TGTGCCAGCAGCCCCCGGGACCAGAACACCGGGGAGCTGTTTTTT.

The sample holds one count of this clone. This chain uses TRBV4-2 with TRBJ1-4; D is perhaps TRBD1 (5 bases). Per germline, CDR1 LGHNA and CDR2 YNFKEQ. CDR3 length: 16 amino acids. V was cut by 4 bases and J by 4 bases, with 16 bases left in between. CDR3 sequence: CASSPDPGALNEKLFF. As DNA, the CDR3 is TGTGCCAGCAGCCCGGATCCTGGGGCCCTTAATGAAAAACTGTTTTTT.

This clone was found once. This sequence joins TRBV10-3 and TRBJ1-2, with D uncertain. V lost 7 bases and J 6 bases, leaving 15 bases between the germline ends. Germline CDR1 and CDR2: ENHRY and SYGVKD. The CDR3 has 13 amino acids. This CDR3 is CAINHSPQDGYTF. CDR3 DNA sequence: TGTGCCATCAATCACAGCCCCCAGGATGGCTACACCTTC.